Described below is a single T cell receptor (beta chain) sequence and its context. Antigen unknown. The data derive from a study of cytomegalovirus exposure and HLA in healthy donors. Vbeta (60) and Jbeta (13) primers were used in the PCR. Profiled with immunoSEQ multiplex PCR; TCRdb holds only in-frame clones, not every one. The sample includes some 120,000 clones, about four fifths of them seen just once. Study-wide points: Analyzed later, most CMV-associated TCR beta chains appeared HLA-restricted. Across HLA loci, a later analysis found differing TCR association rates, with DRB1 most and HLA-C fewest.

V lost 2 bases and J 1 base, leaving 6 bases between the germline ends. The germline V gene encodes CDR1 MNHNS and CDR2 SASEGT. This CDR3 contains 14 residues. The rearrangement joins TRBV6-1 to TRBJ1-3; D is uncertain. The sequence was collected from a man younger than 40 in good health and CMV-seropositive. What was sequenced was PBMCs. The CDR3 reads CASSETRSGNTIYF. The CDR3 nucleotides read TGTGCCAGCAGTGAAACTCGGTCTGGAAACACCATATATTTT.